The clone carrying this TCR beta chain was picked up a small number of times. TCRdb passed the RACE reads through MiXCR, listing each CDR3 protein once. Found here are 85,000 to 90,000 distinct CDR3 sequences, approximately 9.9% of them singletons; the top ten hold 3.6%. These data are taken from a study of human T cells and chemical hapten exposure. Time point here: pre-sensitization, week 0. Treatment in this sample: therapeutic diphenylcyclopropenone sensitization with weekly scalp DPC. There are 15 residues in the CDR3. This chain links TRBV12-2 with TRBJ1-1; no check of the table's D call, TRBD1, against the DNA was made. TRBV12-2 constitutes a pseudogene. The TCR sequence derives from a woman aged 40 to 50 with alopecia areata. Some clones in this sample may be carry-over from other donors' samples. The specimen was whole blood, collected in connection with sensitization to the hapten diphenylcyclopropenone (DPC). Here the CDR3 DNA reads TGTGCAAGTCGCTTAGTTCGGGGCCTAGTGACTGAAGCTTTCTTT. It specifies CASRLVRGLVTEAFF.